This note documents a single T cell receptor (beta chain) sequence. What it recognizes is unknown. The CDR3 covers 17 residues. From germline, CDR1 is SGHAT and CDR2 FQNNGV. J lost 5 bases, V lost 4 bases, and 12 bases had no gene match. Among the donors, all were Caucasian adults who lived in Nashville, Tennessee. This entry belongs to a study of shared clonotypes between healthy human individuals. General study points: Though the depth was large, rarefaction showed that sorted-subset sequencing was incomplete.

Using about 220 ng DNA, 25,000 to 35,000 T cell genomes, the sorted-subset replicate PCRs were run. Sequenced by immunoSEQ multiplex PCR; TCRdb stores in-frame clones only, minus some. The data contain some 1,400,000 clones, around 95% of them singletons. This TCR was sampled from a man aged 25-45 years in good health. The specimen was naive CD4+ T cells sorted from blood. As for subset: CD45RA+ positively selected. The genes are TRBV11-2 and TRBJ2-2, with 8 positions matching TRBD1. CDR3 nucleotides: TGTGCCAGCAGCTCGCTCCGGAAGACAGGGGTGACCGGGGAGCTGTTTTTT. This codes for CASSSLRKTGVTGELFF.